Listed here are 3 T cell receptor beta chains from one sample, sequenced in a study of OX40 agonist ivuxolimab in advanced cancers. The method was the immunoSEQ multiplex PCR assay. Entries here come from immuneACCESS through TCRdb and include only in-frame sequences with V and J called. Some clones fail to appear in such tables; in the studies checked, an unresolved V gene covers under half of the shortfall, and the cause of the remainder is unknown. This sample gives nearly 110,000 clones in total; around 93% of them show up just once. The ten most abundant clones make up roughly 1.1% of the sample. This material consisted of CD4+ or CD8+ T cells sorted from blood, taken in a trial of the OX40 agonist ivuxolimab. These receptors all stem from an adult with an advanced solid tumor such as melanoma, head and neck, liver or kidney cancer.

The V call is TRBV10-1, the J call TRBJ2-7; possible D gene TRBD1, 5 bases. The CDR3 runs 13 residues. Germline assignment: CDR1 WNHNN and CDR2 SYGVQD (reference sequence). Between the trimmed V and J ends, which lost 6 bases and 2 bases, there was a span of 11 bases. CDR3: CASRNEGAYEQYF. The DNA of the CDR3 is TGCGCCAGCAGGAATGAAGGGGCCTACGAGCAGTACTTC.

This clone was seen a single time. The rearrangement uses TRBV27 and TRBJ1-4, with TRBD1 matching over 9 bases. The CDR3 is 14 amino acids. Germline CDR1 is MNHEY and CDR2 is SMNVEV (reference sequence). The V gene end was trimmed by 4 bases and the J gene end by 9 bases; junction bases not matched to a gene: 6. The chain's CDR3 is CASSYGTGKQKLFF. CDR3 nucleotide sequence: TGTGCCAGCAGTTATGGGACAGGGAAACAAAAACTGTTTTTT.

The chain carries TRBV18 and TRBJ2-7; D is uncertain. Trimming removed 3 bases at V and 0 bases at J, with 12 bases between. Per the germline V gene, CDR1 is KGHSH and CDR2 is LQKENI. This CDR3 region has 15 residues. The CDR3 nucleotides read TGTGCCAGCTCACCGGGGTCGACCGGCTCCTACGAGCAGTACTTC. As protein: CASSPGSTGSYEQYF.